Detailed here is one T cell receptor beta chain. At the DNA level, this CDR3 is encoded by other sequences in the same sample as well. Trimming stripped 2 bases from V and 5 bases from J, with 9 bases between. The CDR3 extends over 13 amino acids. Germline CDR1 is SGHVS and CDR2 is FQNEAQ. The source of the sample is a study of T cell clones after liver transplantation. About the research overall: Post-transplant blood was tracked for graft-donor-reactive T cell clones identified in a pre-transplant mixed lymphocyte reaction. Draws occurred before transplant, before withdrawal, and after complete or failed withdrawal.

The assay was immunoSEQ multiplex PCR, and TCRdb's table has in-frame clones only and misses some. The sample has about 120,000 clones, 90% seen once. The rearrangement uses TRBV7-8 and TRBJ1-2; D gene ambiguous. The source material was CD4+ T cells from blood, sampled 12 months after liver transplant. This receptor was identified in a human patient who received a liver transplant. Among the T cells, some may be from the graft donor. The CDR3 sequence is CASSLRVGYGYTF. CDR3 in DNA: TGTGCCAGCAGCTTAAGGGTAGGGTATGGCTACACCTTC.